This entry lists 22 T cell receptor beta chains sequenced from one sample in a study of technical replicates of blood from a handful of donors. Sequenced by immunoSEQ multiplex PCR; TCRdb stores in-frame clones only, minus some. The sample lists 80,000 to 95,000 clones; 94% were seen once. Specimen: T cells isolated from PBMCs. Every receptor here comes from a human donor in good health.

The CDR3 nucleotides are TGCGCCAGCAGCCAAGACACAGCGGGAAGGTGGGGTACGCAGTATTTT. The encoded protein is CASSQDTAGRWGTQYF. The V and J genes are TRBV4-1 and TRBJ2-3; 7 nucleotides align to TRBD2. From germline, CDR1 is MGHRA and CDR2 YSYEKL. The CDR3 consists of 16 residues. V trimming: 0 bases; J trimming: 8 bases; junction bases outside the gene matches: 11.

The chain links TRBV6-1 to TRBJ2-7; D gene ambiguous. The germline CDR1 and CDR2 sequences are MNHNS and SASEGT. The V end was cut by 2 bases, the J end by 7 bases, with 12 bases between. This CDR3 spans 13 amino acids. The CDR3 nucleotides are TGTGCCAGCAGTGAATTGCCAGCGTCGGAGCAGTACTTC. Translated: CASSELPASEQYF.

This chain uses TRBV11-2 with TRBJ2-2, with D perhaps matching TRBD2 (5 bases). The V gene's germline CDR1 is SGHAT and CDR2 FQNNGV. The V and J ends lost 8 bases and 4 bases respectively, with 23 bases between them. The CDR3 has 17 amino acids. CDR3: CASFIGRLGKITGELFF. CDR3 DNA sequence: TGTGCCAGCTTTATAGGGAGACTGGGAAAGATCACCGGGGAGCTGTTTTTT. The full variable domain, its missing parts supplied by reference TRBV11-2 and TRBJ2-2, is EAGVAQSPRYKIIEKRQSVAFWCNPISGHATLYWYQQILGQGPKLLIQFQNNGVVDDSQLPKDRFSAERLKGVDSTLKIQPAKLEDSAVYLCASFIGRLGKITGELFFGEGSRLTVL.

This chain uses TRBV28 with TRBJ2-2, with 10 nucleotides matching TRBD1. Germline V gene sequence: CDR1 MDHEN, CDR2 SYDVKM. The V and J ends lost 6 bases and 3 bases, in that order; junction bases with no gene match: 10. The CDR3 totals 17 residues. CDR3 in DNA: TGTGCCAGCAGACGGACAGGGGGGGGTTTGGACACCGGGGAGCTGTTTTTT. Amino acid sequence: CASRRTGGGLDTGELFF.

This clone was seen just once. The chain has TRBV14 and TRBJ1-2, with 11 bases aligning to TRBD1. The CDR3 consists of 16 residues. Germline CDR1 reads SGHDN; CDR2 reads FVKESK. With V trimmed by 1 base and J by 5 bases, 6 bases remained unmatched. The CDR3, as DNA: TGTGCCAGCAGCCAAGCGGCTGGGACAGGGGGTTATGGCTACACCTTC. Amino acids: CASSQAAGTGGYGYTF.

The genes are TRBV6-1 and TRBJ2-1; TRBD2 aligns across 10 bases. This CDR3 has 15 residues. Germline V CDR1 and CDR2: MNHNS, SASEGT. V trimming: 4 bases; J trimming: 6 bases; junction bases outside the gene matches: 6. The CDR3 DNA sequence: TGTGCCAGCAGTGGCCTGAGCGGGAGGGTCAATGAGCAGTTCTTC. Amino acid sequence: CASSGLSGRVNEQFF.

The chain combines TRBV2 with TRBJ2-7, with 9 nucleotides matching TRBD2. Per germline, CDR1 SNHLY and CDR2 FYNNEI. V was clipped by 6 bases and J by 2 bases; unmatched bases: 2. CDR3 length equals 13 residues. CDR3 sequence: CASRGGGAYEQYF. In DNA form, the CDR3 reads TGTGCCAGCAGGGGCGGGGGGGCCTACGAGCAGTACTTC. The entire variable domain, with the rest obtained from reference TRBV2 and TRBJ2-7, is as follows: EPEVTQTPSHQVTQMGQEVILRCVPISNHLYFYWYRQILGQKVEFLVSFYNNEISEKSEIFDDQFSVERPDGSNFTLKIRSTKLEDSAMYFCASRGGGAYEQYFGPGTRLTVT.

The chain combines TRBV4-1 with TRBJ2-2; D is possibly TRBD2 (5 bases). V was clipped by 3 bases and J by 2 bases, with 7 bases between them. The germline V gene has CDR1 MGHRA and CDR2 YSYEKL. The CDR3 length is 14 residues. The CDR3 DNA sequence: TGCGCCAGCAGCCATCGGGAAAACACCGGGGAGCTGTTTTTT. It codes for CASSHRENTGELFF.

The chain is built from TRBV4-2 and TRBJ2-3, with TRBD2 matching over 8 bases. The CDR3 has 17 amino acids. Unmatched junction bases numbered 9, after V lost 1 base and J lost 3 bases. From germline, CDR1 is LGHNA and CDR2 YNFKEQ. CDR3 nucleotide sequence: TGTGCCAGCAGCCAAGTTTATAGGCGGGGGGAAACAGATACGCAGTATTTT. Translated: CASSQVYRRGETDTQYF.

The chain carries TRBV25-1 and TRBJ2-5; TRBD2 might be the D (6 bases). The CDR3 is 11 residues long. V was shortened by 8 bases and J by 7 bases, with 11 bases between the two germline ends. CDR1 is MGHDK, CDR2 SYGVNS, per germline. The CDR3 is CASRESGTQYF. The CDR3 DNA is TGTGCCAGCCGGGAGAGTGGGACCCAGTACTTC. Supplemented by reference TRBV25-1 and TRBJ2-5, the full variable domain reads EADIYQTPRYLVIGTGKKITLECSQTMGHDKMYWYQQDPGMELHLIHYSYGVNSTEKGDLSSESTVSRIRTEHFPLTLESARPSHTSQYLCASRESGTQYFGPGTRLLVL.

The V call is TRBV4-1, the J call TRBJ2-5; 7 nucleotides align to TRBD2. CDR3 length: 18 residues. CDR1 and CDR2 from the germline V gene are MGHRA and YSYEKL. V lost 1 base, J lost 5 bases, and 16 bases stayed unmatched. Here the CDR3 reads CASSQVGATTSPGETQYF. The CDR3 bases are TGCGCCAGCAGCCAAGTAGGGGCGACGACTAGCCCTGGGGAGACCCAGTACTTC.

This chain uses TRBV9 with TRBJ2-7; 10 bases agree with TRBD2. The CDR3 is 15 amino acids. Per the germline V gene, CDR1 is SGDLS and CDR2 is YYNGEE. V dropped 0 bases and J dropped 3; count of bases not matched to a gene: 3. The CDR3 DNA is TGTGCCAGCAGCGTAGGTAGCGGGAGGCACTACGAGCAGTACTTC. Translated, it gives CASSVGSGRHYEQYF.

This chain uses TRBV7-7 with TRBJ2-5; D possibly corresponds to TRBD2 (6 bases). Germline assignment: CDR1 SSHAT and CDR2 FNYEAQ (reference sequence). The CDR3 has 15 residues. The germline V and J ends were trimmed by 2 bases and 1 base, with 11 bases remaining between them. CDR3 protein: CASSLRRDLQETQYF. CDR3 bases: TGTGCCAGCAGCTTAAGGCGGGACCTCCAAGAGACCCAGTACTTC.

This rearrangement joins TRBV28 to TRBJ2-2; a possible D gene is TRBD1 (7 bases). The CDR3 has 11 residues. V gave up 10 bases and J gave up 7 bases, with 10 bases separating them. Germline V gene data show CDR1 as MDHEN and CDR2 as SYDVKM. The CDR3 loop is CATQGGGELFF. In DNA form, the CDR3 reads TGTGCCACCCAGGGGGGCGGGGAGCTGTTTTTT.

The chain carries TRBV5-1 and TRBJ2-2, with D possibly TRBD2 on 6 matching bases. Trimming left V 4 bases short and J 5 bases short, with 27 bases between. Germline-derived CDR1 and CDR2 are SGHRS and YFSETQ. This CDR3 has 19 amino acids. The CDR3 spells CASSPGLASLPGRTGELFF. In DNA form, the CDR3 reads TGCGCCAGCAGCCCCGGGCTAGCGAGTCTTCCGGGGAGGACCGGGGAGCTGTTTTTT.

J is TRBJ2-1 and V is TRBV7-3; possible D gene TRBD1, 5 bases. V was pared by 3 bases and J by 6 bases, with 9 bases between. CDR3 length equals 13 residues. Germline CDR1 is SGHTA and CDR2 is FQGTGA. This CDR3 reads CASSLRQGNEQFF. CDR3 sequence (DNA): TGTGCCAGCAGCTTGCGGCAGGGCAATGAGCAGTTCTTC.

The CDR3 loop is CASSSRFGGAPLRSSYEQYF. The CDR3 DNA reads TGTGCCAGCAGTTCCCGTTTTGGGGGGGCCCCACTCCGGTCGTCCTACGAGCAGTACTTC. The chain couples TRBV28 to TRBJ2-7, with D possibly TRBD2 on 7 matching bases. The CDR3 sequence is 20 residues long. The ends were cut back, 4 bases at V and 1 base at J, with 29 bases in the middle. CDR1 MDHEN and CDR2 SYDVKM come from the germline V gene.

CDR3: CASGGGSDYNEQFF. In DNA form, the CDR3 reads TGTGCCAGTGGGGGGGGCTCAGACTACAATGAGCAGTTCTTC. This rearrangement joins TRBV19 to TRBJ2-1, with a possible D match to TRBD2 (7 bases). The V end was cut by 8 bases, the J end by 3 bases, with 14 bases between. The CDR3 extends over 14 amino acids. Germline V lookup: CDR1 LNHDA, CDR2 SQIVND (reference sequence).

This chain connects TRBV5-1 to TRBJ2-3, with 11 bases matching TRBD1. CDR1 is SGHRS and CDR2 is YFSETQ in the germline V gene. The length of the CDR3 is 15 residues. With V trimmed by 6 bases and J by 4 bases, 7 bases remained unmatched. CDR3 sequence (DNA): TGCGCCAGCAACCCTGAGGGACAGGGGGCAGATACGCAGTATTTT. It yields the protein CASNPEGQGADTQYF.

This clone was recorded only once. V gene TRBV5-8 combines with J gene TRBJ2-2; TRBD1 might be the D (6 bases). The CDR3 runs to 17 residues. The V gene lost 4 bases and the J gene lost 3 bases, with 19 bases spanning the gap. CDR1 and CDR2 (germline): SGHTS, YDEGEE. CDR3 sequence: CASSGNRVFWDTGELFF. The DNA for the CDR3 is TGTGCCAGCAGCGGGAACAGGGTTTTCTGGGACACCGGGGAGCTGTTTTTT.

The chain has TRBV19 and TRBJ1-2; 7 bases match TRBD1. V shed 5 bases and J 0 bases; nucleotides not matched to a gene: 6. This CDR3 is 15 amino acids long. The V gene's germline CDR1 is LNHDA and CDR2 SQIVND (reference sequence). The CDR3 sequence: CASSVSTGTNYGYTF. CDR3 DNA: TGTGCCAGTAGTGTTTCGACAGGGACTAACTATGGCTACACCTTC.

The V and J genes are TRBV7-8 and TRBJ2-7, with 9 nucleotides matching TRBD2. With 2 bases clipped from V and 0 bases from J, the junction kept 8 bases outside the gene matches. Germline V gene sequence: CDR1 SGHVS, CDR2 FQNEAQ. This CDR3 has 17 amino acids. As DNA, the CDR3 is TGTGCCAGCAGCTTATTTAGCGGGGGCCGAAGCTCCTACGAGCAGTACTTC. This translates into CASSLFSGGRSSYEQYF.